The 24 T cell receptor beta chains given below trace back to one sample, sequenced in a study of blood T cell repertoires in COVID-19 (dated by TCRdb to about 2020). The library was built by means of the immunoSEQ multiplex PCR assay. Imported from immuneACCESS, the table was reduced by TCRdb to in-frame sequences with V and J called. These copies leave out some clones; in studies compared against another copy, an unresolved V gene accounts for under half, and the cause of the remainder is not known. This sample comprises 75,000 to 100,000 clones, roughly 80% of them detected only once. The leading ten clones occupy about 4.5% of the sample. Specimen: peripheral blood. These receptor sequences come from a man in his sixties with acute or convalescent COVID-19.

This clone was seen just once. This chain joins TRBV6-5 and TRBJ1-5; D ambiguous. The V and J ends lost 5 bases and 0 bases respectively, with 8 bases between them. In germline, CDR1 is MNHEY, CDR2 SVGAGI. This CDR3 has 14 amino acids. The CDR3 DNA follows: TGTGCCAGCAGTCCCGCGTATAGCAATCAGCCCCAGCATTTT. As protein: CASSPAYSNQPQHF.

V is TRBV5-4 and J is TRBJ2-2; D possibly corresponds to TRBD1 (6 bases). Germline CDR1 reads SGHNT; CDR2 reads YYREEE (reference sequence). V was shortened by 4 bases and J by 7 bases, with 11 bases between the two germline ends. This CDR3 has 13 residues. In DNA form, the CDR3 reads TGTGCCAGCAGCACTACAGGGATCGGGGAGCTGTTTTTT. Translated, it gives CASSTTGIGELFF. Full variable domain (outside the CDR3, taken from reference TRBV5-4 and TRBJ2-2): ETGVTQSPTHLIKTRGQQVTLRCSSQSGHNTVSWYQQALGQGPQFIFQYYREEENGRGNFPPRFSGLQFPNYSSELNVNALELDDSALYLCASSTTGIGELFFGEGSRLTVL.

The chain carries TRBV7-8 and TRBJ2-5, with a weak D call TRBD2 (6 bases). V was trimmed by 1 base and J by 5 bases, leaving 11 bases between them. Germline V gene sequence: CDR1 SGHVS, CDR2 FQNEAQ. The CDR3 loop spans 14 amino acids. CDR3: CASSLDRGSETQYF. The CDR3 region has the DNA TGTGCCAGCAGCTTAGACCGGGGGAGTGAGACCCAGTACTTC. The complete variable domain, with remaining parts taken from reference TRBV7-8 and TRBJ2-5, reads GAGVSQSPRYKVAKRGQDVALRCDPISGHVSLFWYQQALGQGPEFLTYFQNEAQLDKSGLPSDRFFAERPEGSVSTLKIQRTQQEDSAVYLCASSLDRGSETQYFGPGTRLLVL.

The chain combines TRBV7-9 with TRBJ2-3, with TRBD1 identical over 7 bases. The CDR3 runs 14 residues. After removal of 4 bases from V and 1 base from J, the junction contained 2 bases not matched to a gene. Germline V gene lookup returns CDR1 SEHNR and CDR2 FQNEAQ (reference sequence). The DNA of the CDR3 is TGTGCCAGCAGCTGGACAGGAGGCACAGATACGCAGTATTTT. Encoded protein: CASSWTGGTDTQYF.

This clone showed up just once. The V gene is TRBV7-9, the J gene TRBJ2-7; TRBD1 matches at 8 bases. The germline CDR1 and CDR2 sequences are SEHNR and FQNEAQ (reference sequence). This CDR3 is built from 14 residues. Germline trimming cut 5 bases from V and 4 bases from J; bases unmatched to any gene: 7. The CDR3 DNA follows: TGTGCCAGCAGCATGGGACAGGCAACTTACGAGCAGTACTTC. This codes for CASSMGQATYEQYF.

This chain connects TRBV6-1 to TRBJ1-2; 7 bases fit TRBD1. V lost 3 bases, J lost 4 bases, and 2 bases stayed unmatched. This CDR3 comprises 13 residues. The germline CDR1 and CDR2 sequences are MNHNS and SASEGT. The CDR3 bases are TGTGCCAGCAGTGAGACAGGGACCTATGGCTACACCTTC. Protein: CASSETGTYGYTF.

The chain couples TRBV24-1 to TRBJ2-2; the D is unclear. The V and J ends lost 9 bases and 2 bases respectively, with 6 bases between them. Germline V gene sequence: CDR1 KGHDR, CDR2 SFDVKD. The CDR3 is made up of 12 amino acids. The CDR3 loop is CATSGNTGELFF. The CDR3 DNA reads as TGTGCCACCTCGGGTAACACCGGGGAGCTGTTTTTT.

This clone has a handful of counts. This chain uses TRBV5-6 with TRBJ1-5; 8 bases fit TRBD1. Trimming cost V 4 bases and J 0 bases; bases outside gene matches: 9. CDR1 is SGHDT, CDR2 YYEEEE, per germline. This CDR3 comprises 17 residues. The CDR3 here is CASSPAKDRASNQPQHF. As DNA, the CDR3 is TGTGCCAGCAGCCCAGCAAAGGACAGGGCTAGCAATCAGCCCCAGCATTTT.

Note on this clone: One junction end does not reproduce the germline sequence, and a read error may be involved. V is TRBV20-1 and J is TRBJ2-7; TRBD1 agrees at 7 bases. Germline values: CDR1 DFQATT, CDR2 SNEGSKA (reference sequence). The CDR3 extends over 11 amino acids. The CDR3 DNA reads as TGCAGTGCTAGAGGCAGGAGACAGGGTGACTTC. This encodes CSARGRRQGDF.

The rearrangement joins TRBV14 to TRBJ2-7, with TRBD1 matching over 8 bases. Germline V gives CDR1 SGHDN, CDR2 FVKESK. The junction had 6 bases not matched to a gene; V was cut back by 2 bases and J by 6 bases. The CDR3 runs 14 residues. The CDR3 DNA reads as TGTGCCAGCAGCCAACCAGGGGGCCCGGGCGAGCAGTACTTC. It translates to CASSQPGGPGEQYF.

This sequence joins TRBV19 and TRBJ2-7; D call uncertain. The CDR3 totals 13 residues. From germline, CDR1 is LNHDA and CDR2 SQIVND (reference sequence). Trimming pared 1 base from V and 2 bases from J, leaving 6 bases between. CDR3 region: CASSIGAPYEQYF. The CDR3 nucleotides read TGTGCCAGTAGTATAGGAGCCCCCTACGAGCAGTACTTC. The full variable domain, in which reference TRBV19 and TRBJ2-7 provide the parts outside the CDR3, is DGGITQSPKYLFRKEGQNVTLSCEQNLNHDAMYWYRQDPGQGLRLIYYSQIVNDFQKGDIAEGYSVSREKKESFPLTVTSAQKNPTAFYLCASSIGAPYEQYFGPGTRLTVT.

V usage is TRBV5-6 and J usage is TRBJ2-2; D is perhaps TRBD2 (6 bases). Deletions cut 2 bases from V and 4 bases from J, with 21 bases between. Per germline, CDR1 SGHDT and CDR2 YYEEEE. The CDR3 consists of 18 residues. This CDR3 reads CASSFRDSLGPFTGELFF. Here the CDR3 DNA reads TGTGCCAGCAGCTTCCGGGACTCCCTCGGACCCTTCACCGGGGAGCTGTTTTTT.

J is TRBJ1-2 and V is TRBV9; D unresolved. Deletions cut 0 bases from V and 4 bases from J, with 13 bases between. The CDR3 extends over 15 amino acids. The germline gives CDR1 SGDLS, CDR2 YYNGEE. CDR3 sequence: CASSVDKFRGYGYTF. DNA for the CDR3: TGTGCCAGCAGCGTAGATAAGTTTCGGGGCTATGGCTACACCTTC.

V gene TRBV5-4 combines with J gene TRBJ2-1; D ambiguous. Looked up from germline, CDR1 is SGHNT and CDR2 is YYREEE (reference sequence). V was clipped by 2 bases and J by 4 bases, with 7 bases between them. This CDR3 region has 13 residues. CDR3 region: CASSFLPYNEQFF. The CDR3 nucleotides are TGTGCCAGCAGCTTTCTACCTTACAATGAGCAGTTCTTC.

The rearrangement joins TRBV5-1 to TRBJ2-7; 7 bases fit TRBD1. Trimming at V came to 0 bases and at J to 2 bases, leaving 5 bases not matched to a gene. The CDR3 loop spans 15 amino acids. Germline V CDR1 and CDR2: SGHRS, YFSETQ. The CDR3 reads CASSLGQGRTYEQYF. The DNA of the CDR3 is TGCGCCAGCAGCTTGGGACAGGGTCGAACCTACGAGCAGTACTTC.

This rearrangement joins TRBV19 to TRBJ2-7; possible D gene TRBD2, 7 bases. Germline CDR1 LNHDA, CDR2 SQIVND (reference sequence). Trimming cost V 3 bases and J 6 bases, with 15 bases left between them. There are 14 residues in the CDR3. The CDR3 loop is CASSIRGADGEQYF. DNA of the CDR3: TGTGCCAGTAGTATTCGGGGGGCGGACGGCGAGCAGTACTTC.

This clone was picked up one time. The V call is TRBV18, the J call TRBJ1-5, with 7 bases lining up with TRBD1. The CDR3 totals 15 residues. Germline CDR1 KGHSH, CDR2 LQKENI. Unmatched junction bases numbered 5, after V lost 1 base and J lost 5 bases. CDR3 nucleotide sequence: TGTGCCAGCTCACCACGGACAGGTGAGGATCAGCCCCAGCATTTT. Encoded protein: CASSPRTGEDQPQHF.

This clone came up once. The gene calls are TRBV9 and TRBJ2-7, with 7 bases that match TRBD2. CDR3 length equals 15 residues. Unmatched junction bases numbered 10, after V lost 3 bases and J lost 4 bases. CDR1 SGDLS and CDR2 YYNGEE come from the germline V gene. The DNA of the CDR3 is TGTGCCAGCAGCGCGACGGCGGGAGTTCAGTACGAGCAGTACTTC. Its protein product is CASSATAGVQYEQYF.

The chain couples TRBV2 to TRBJ2-7, with D tentatively TRBD1 (5 bases). The CDR3 is 14 amino acids. Per the germline V gene, CDR1 is SNHLY and CDR2 is FYNNEI. The V end was cut by 8 bases, the J end by 3 bases, with 17 bases between. This CDR3 is CASVTGSWDYEQYF. CDR3 bases: TGTGCCAGCGTCACAGGTTCGTGGGACTACGAGCAGTACTTC.

This chain connects TRBV25-1 to TRBJ1-1; D might be TRBD1 (6 bases). Per the germline V gene, CDR1 is MGHDK and CDR2 is SYGVNS. This CDR3 is built from 14 residues. With 3 bases removed from V and 4 bases from J, the gap between germline ends came to 12 bases. The CDR3 DNA reads as TGTGCCAGCAGTGAGGGCCTAGGGGGCACTGAAGCTTTCTTT. This gives the protein CASSEGLGGTEAFF.

This chain uses TRBV29-1 with TRBJ1-5; TRBD1 is a possible D gene (6 bases). V lost 4 bases, J lost 1 base, and 8 bases lay in between. Germline V lookup: CDR1 SQVTM, CDR2 ANQGSEA. The CDR3 spans 13 residues. The CDR3 DNA reads TGCAGCGTTGGCCAGGGGAGCAATCAGCCCCAGCATTTT. Translation: CSVGQGSNQPQHF.

The J gene is TRBJ2-4, the V gene TRBV2, with D perhaps TRBD2 (5 bases). Germline CDR1 and CDR2: SNHLY and FYNNEI. The CDR3 runs 15 residues. Between the trimmed V and J ends, which lost 3 bases and 0 bases, there was a span of 9 bases. CDR3 region: CASSDIGIAKNIQYF. The CDR3 DNA reads TGTGCCAGCAGTGACATCGGGATAGCCAAAAACATTCAGTACTTC.

The chain combines TRBV6-5 with TRBJ1-2; 7 positions agree with TRBD1. V lost 2 bases and J lost 7; bases outside the gene matches: 1. Per the germline V gene, CDR1 is MNHEY and CDR2 is SVGAGI. The CDR3 has 12 amino acids. This chain's CDR3 is CASSYAGGGYTF. DNA of the CDR3: TGTGCCAGCAGTTACGCAGGGGGTGGCTACACCTTC.

The chain links TRBV28 to TRBJ1-3; 10 bases agree with TRBD1. CDR1 and CDR2 from the germline V gene are MDHEN and SYDVKM. With 4 bases clipped from V and 5 bases from J, the junction kept 2 bases outside the gene matches. This CDR3 spans 14 amino acids. This CDR3 is CASSSGQGRNTIYF. CDR3 in DNA: TGTGCCAGCAGTTCGGGACAGGGGCGAAACACCATATATTTT.